This is a list of T cell receptor beta chains from one sample in a study of T-cell reconstitution after alpha-beta-depleted transplantation in children. MiXCR, run by TCRdb on the PCR reads, gives a single entry per CDR3 protein. The data contain nearly 400,000 distinct CDR3 sequences, about 20% of them singletons. The sample here was PBMCs from the stem cell graft donor, taken from the stem cell graft. The receptors were gathered from a human donor who donated a stem cell graft to a child with acute myeloid leukemia. CDR3s include the opening cysteine and the closing phenylalanine or tryptophan. A D gene is named only where the DNA matches it firmly. Rows may omit the clone size; those that give it use once, few, many or a size class.

d_gene,v_gene,j_gene,abundance,CDR3nt,CDR3aa
TRBD2,TRBV27,TRBJ2-3,few,TGTGCCAGCAGTTTTGTCGGGAGGGCCCGGGGCACAGATACGCAGTATTTT,CASSFVGRARGTDTQYF
TRBD2,TRBV12-3/TRBV12-4,TRBJ2-1,once,TGTGCCAGCAGACCTAGCGGGTCCTACAATGAGCAGTTCTTC,CASRPSGSYNEQFF
TRBD2,TRBV12-3/TRBV12-4,TRBJ2-3,few,TGTGCCAGCAGACAGCAACCTAGCGGGAGAAGGACAGATACGCAGTATTTT,CASRQQPSGRRTDTQYF
TRBD2,TRBV20-1,TRBJ2-1,many,TGCAGTGCTCCATCCGGGACTAGGGGTCGCAGTGAGCAGTTCTTC,CSAPSGTRGRSEQFF
.,TRBV7-9,TRBJ2-1,few,TGTGCCAGCAGCCCCGACCGAGGTGTTAGCTCTAATGAGCAGTTCTTC,CASSPDRGVSSNEQFF
.,TRBV12-3/TRBV12-4,TRBJ2-7,.,TGTGCCAGCAGCCCCGCCCTCTCCTACGAGCAGTACTTC,CASSPALSYEQYF
TRBD2,TRBV20-1,TRBJ2-5,few,TGCAGTGCTATTGGACTAGCGATACAAGAGACCCAGTACTTC,CSAIGLAIQETQYF
.,TRBV7-9,TRBJ2-7,.,TGTGCCAGCAGCGGGGTAAGCTCCTACGAGCAGTACTTC,CASSGVSSYEQYF
TRBD1,TRBV5-1,TRBJ2-7,many,TGCGCCAGCAGCTTGAGAGGATCGAGGGGGCCCTACGAGCAGTACTTC,CASSLRGSRGPYEQYF
.,TRBV7-2,TRBJ1-4,many,TGTGCCAGCAGCACCACCGGAGGGGAAAAACTGTTTTTT,CASSTTGGEKLFF
.,TRBV11-1,TRBJ1-6,.,TGTGCCAGCAGCCTTCAACCGGGGGGGAGCTCCTATAATTCACCCCTCCACTTT,CASSLQPGGSSYNSPLHF
.,TRBV29-1,TRBJ2-5,many,TGCAGCGTTGACGCAGGACCTCAAAGATACCAAGAGACCCAGTACTTC,CSVDAGPQRYQETQYF
.,TRBV4-1,TRBJ2-1,few,TGCGCCAGCAGCCAAGATCCGAGTTACCCCTACAATGAGCAGTTCTTC,CASSQDPSYPYNEQFF
.,TRBV7-2,TRBJ2-7,.,TGTGCCAGCAGCTTAAGGACAAGGTACGAGCAGTACTTC,CASSLRTRYEQYF
.,TRBV5-1,TRBJ2-2,.,TGCGCCAGCAGCTATGGAAAGAAAACAACCGGGGAGCTGTTTTTT,CASSYGKKTTGELFF
.,TRBV6-2/TRBV6-3,TRBJ2-7,few,TGTGCCAGCAGTTACTCGTGGGCGCGGAGCTCCTACGAGCAGTACTTC,CASSYSWARSSYEQYF
.,TRBV5-1,TRBJ2-3,.,TGCGCCAGCAGCTTGGAAAGAATAGATACGCAGTATTTT,CASSLERIDTQYF